This T cell receptor beta chain was obtained from a study of Ad26.COV2.S vaccination and SARS-CoV-2 variants. On the study more broadly: Administration of Ad26.COV2.S was intramuscular, either once or twice 56 days apart. Study conclusions and caveats: Those who received the vaccine showed greater spike-specific TCR breadth than those given placebo.

The assay was immunoSEQ multiplex PCR, and TCRdb's table has in-frame clones only and misses some. This table has about 320,000 clones, 75% to 90% appearing once. In the case of this clone: The antigen is not known.

Germline CDR1 is MNHEY and CDR2 is SVGAGI. V shed 6 bases, J shed 2 bases, and the junction held 0 bases outside the gene matches. This CDR3 spans 13 amino acids. Treatment reported: around 19 received Ad26.COV2.S at low or high dose, single or two shots; roughly 5 received placebo; per-sample allocation not given. Collection of the samples took place on day 63 after the first injection of vaccine or placebo. An Ad26 vector expressing Wuhan-strain SARS-CoV-2 spike constituted the vaccine. Material: peripheral blood, obtained in a trial of Ad26.COV2.S vaccine versus placebo. This clonotype was obtained from a person aged 18 to 65 who received the Ad26.COV2.S COVID-19 vaccine or a placebo. The chain combines TRBV6-5 with TRBJ2-7, with 11 bases fitting TRBD1. The chain's CDR3 is CASRDRGPYEQYF. CDR3 sequence (DNA): TGTGCCAGCAGGGACAGGGGGCCCTACGAGCAGTACTTC.